This section outlines one TCR beta chain sequence together with its context. Antigen: not known. Assay: immunoSEQ multiplex PCR; the TCRdb copy retains only in-frame clones and omits some. Among some 110,000 clones listed, over 80% were seen once. This specimen belongs to a study of T cell responses to AZD1222 COVID-19 vaccine. Study findings and constraints: Spike-specific TCR repertoires showed rising breadth and depth after two AZD1222 doses. Clonal diversity was possibly underestimated; the donors were predominantly white British and more often female. Scientists sampled the repertoires only once the peak T cell response had passed. At study baseline, merely about 6 AZD1222 recipients were seropositive.

The germline V gene has CDR1 MNHEY and CDR2 SVGAGI. V was trimmed by 6 bases and J by 5 bases, leaving 14 bases between them. CDR3 length equals 13 residues. The specimen comprised peripheral blood, sampled on day 0 of AZD1222 vaccination. The chain carries TRBV6-5 and TRBJ2-7; tentatively, D is TRBD1 (6 bases). The receptor's source is an adult in good health. The CDR3 sequence: CASRQGFNHEQYF. CDR3 sequence (DNA): TGTGCCAGCAGACAGGGTTTCAACCACGAGCAGTACTTC.